This record looks at one T cell receptor beta chain sequence and its context. The sample is drawn from a study of prognosis after radiotherapy for stage I lung cancer. Blood, six milliliters, was collected at each of two time points. Germline-derived CDR1 and CDR2 are MNHEY and SVGEGT. V was clipped by 2 bases and J by 13 bases, with 20 bases between them. This CDR3 is built from 14 residues. Genomic DNA yielded TCR beta CDR3, amplified by two-round multiplex PCR. Every TRBV and TRBJ gene had its own specific primer in first-round PCR. TCRdb re-called the multiplex PCR reads through MiXCR, storing one row per CDR3 protein. The repertoire holds about 22,000 distinct CDR3 sequences, approximately 45% seen once, with about 35% in the top ten.

The sequences come from PBMCs, collected before or after stereotactic body radiation therapy (not recorded which). The receptor was isolated from a donor over 45 with non-small cell lung cancer. This chain joins TRBV6-2 or TRBV6-3 and TRBJ1-1; D remains ambiguous. The CDR3 nucleotides read TGTGCCAGCAGTTACGCATCTGATTACACTGAATTTTTCTTT. This gives the protein CASSYASDYTEFFF.